This record covers a single T cell receptor beta chain. This CDR3 is built from 15 residues. CDR1 and CDR2 (germline): LGHNT, FRNRAP. V shed 5 bases, J shed 0 bases, and the junction held 7 bases outside the gene matches. Method: immunoSEQ multiplex PCR; TCRdb's copy keeps in-frame clones and lacks some. The sample carries about 250,000 clones, about 80% recorded once. The record originates from a study of blood T cell repertoires in COVID-19. Study in general: Samples of COVID-19 (acute and convalescent) were obtained from the United States, Italy and Spain.

This sequence was found in an elderly man with acute or convalescent COVID-19. The chain recombines TRBV12-5 with TRBJ2-7, with 7 bases lining up with TRBD1. The sequencing input was peripheral blood. The CDR3 DNA sequence: TGTGCTAGTGGTCACAGGGGCCAGGGCTCCTACGAGCAGTACTTC. It codes for CASGHRGQGSYEQYF.